This TCR beta chain came from a study of blood T cell repertoires in COVID-19. CDR1 is SEHNR, CDR2 FQNEAQ, per germline (reference sequence). This CDR3 contains 17 residues. The V segment lost 4 bases and the J segment 2 bases; nucleotides outside the gene matches: 10. TCRdb's table, derived via immunoSEQ multiplex PCR, lists solely in-frame clones and lacks some. The data contain 140,000 to 150,000 clones, roughly 88% of them singletons. This TCR was sampled from a man in his sixties or seventies with acute or convalescent COVID-19. V is TRBV7-9 and J is TRBJ2-3, with TRBD2 matching over 9 bases. Sequenced: peripheral blood. The CDR3 loop reads CASSSLAQREVTDTQYF. CDR3 bases: TGTGCCAGCAGCTCCTTGGCGCAGCGGGAGGTCACAGATACGCAGTATTTT.